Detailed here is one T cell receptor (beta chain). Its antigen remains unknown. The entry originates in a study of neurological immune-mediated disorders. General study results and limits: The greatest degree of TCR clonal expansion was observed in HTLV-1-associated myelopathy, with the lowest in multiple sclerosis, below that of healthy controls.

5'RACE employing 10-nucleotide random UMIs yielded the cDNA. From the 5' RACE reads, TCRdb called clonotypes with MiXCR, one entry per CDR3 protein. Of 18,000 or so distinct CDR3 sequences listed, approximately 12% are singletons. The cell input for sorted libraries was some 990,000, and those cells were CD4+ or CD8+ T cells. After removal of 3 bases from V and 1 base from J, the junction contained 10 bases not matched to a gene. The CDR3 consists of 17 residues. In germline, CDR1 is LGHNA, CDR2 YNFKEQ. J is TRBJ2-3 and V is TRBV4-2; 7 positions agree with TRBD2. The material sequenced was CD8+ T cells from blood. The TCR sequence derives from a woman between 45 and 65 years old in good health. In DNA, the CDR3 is TGTGCCAGCAGCCAGAGCCTTAGGGCGGGGGGCACAGATACGCAGTATTTT. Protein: CASSQSLRAGGTDTQYF.